This T cell receptor (beta chain) stems from a study of technical replicates of blood from a handful of donors. The V gene's germline CDR1 is SGDLS and CDR2 YYNGEE. This CDR3 is built from 16 residues. V lost 0 bases to trimming and J lost 4 bases; unmatched junction nucleotides: 6. TCRdb's table, derived via immunoSEQ multiplex PCR, lists solely in-frame clones and lacks some. In the table there are fewer than 85,000 clones, roughly 96% of which are singletons. This clone was recorded once. The receptor was isolated from a human donor in good health. The gene calls are TRBV9 and TRBJ1-4; 7 positions agree with TRBD1. Sequenced: T cells isolated from PBMCs. This chain's CDR3 is CASSVEGGTVNEKLFF. As DNA, the CDR3 is TGTGCCAGCAGCGTAGAAGGTGGGACAGTTAATGAAAAACTGTTTTTT.